This is a list of T cell receptor beta chains from one sample in a study of Tregs in tolerant kidney transplant recipients. TCRdb's table, derived via immunoSEQ multiplex PCR, lists solely in-frame clones and lacks some. Of about 240,000 clones listed, more than 65% are singletons. Sequenced material: CD4+ T cells from blood. The receptors originated from a human donor in good health. CDR3s include the opening cysteine and the closing phenylalanine or tryptophan. A D gene is named only where the DNA matches it firmly. Size tells how often a clone was seen (once, few, many) or the class of an expanded clone, and some rows leave it out.

>-|TRBD1|TRBV7-9|TRBJ1-5
CASSFPGQSQPQHF
TGTGCCAGCAGCTTTCCGGGACAGAGTCAGCCCCAGCATTTT
>-|TRBD2|TRBV6-5|TRBJ2-7
CASSRTSGSHEQYF
TGTGCCAGCAGTCGGACTAGCGGGAGCCACGAGCAGTACTTC
>-|TRBD1|TRBV5-1|TRBJ1-2
CASSSGQGQNYGYTF
TGCGCCAGCAGCTCCGGACAGGGCCAAAACTATGGCTACACCTTC
>-|-|TRBV11-2|TRBJ1-5
CASSYYSNQPQHF
TGTGCCAGCAGTTACTACAGCAATCAGCCCCAGCATTTT
>-|-|TRBV19|TRBJ2-7
CASSTLGGQSYEQYF
TGTGCCAGTAGTACCCTAGGGGGGCAGTCTTACGAGCAGTACTTC
>-|-|TRBV5-4|TRBJ2-2
CALAPGSNTGELFF
TGTGCGTTGGCCCCGGGTTCTAACACCGGGGAGCTGTTTTTT
>-|-|TRBV6-5|TRBJ2-1
CASSARRGAYNEQFF
TGTGCCAGCAGTGCCCGGAGGGGGGCCTACAATGAGCAGTTCTTC
>-|TRBD1|TRBV30|TRBJ1-6
CAWTGTGYNSPLHF
TGTGCCTGGACCGGGACAGGGTATAATTCACCCCTCCACTTT
>-|TRBD2|TRBV7-6|TRBJ2-1
CASSLGGLRSNEQFF
TGTGCCAGCAGCTTAGGGGGACTAAGGTCCAATGAGCAGTTCTTC
>-|-|TRBV7-2|TRBJ2-7
CASSYKARYEQYF
TGTGCCAGCAGTTACAAGGCCCGCTACGAGCAGTACTTC
>-|-|TRBV30|TRBJ1-5
CAWSKRQLYQPQHF
TGTGCCTGGAGTAAAAGACAGCTTTATCAGCCCCAGCATTTT
>-|-|TRBV7-3|TRBJ2-7
CASSRGRPYEQYF
TGTGCCAGCTCCCGGGGTAGGCCCTACGAGCAGTACTTC
>-|TRBD2|TRBV5-4|TRBJ2-7
CASSLGPSREGSYEQYF
TGTGCCAGCAGCTTAGGGCCTAGCAGGGAGGGTTCCTACGAGCAGTACTTC
>few|-|TRBV7-2|TRBJ2-7
CASSSQGYEQYF
TGTGCCAGCAGCTCACAGGGTTACGAGCAGTACTTC
>few|TRBD2|TRBV9|TRBJ2-5
CASSVGLAGEETQYF
TGTGCCAGCAGCGTAGGACTAGCGGGGGAAGAGACCCAGTACTTC
>-|TRBD1|TRBV6-5|TRBJ1-4
CASKLDQGANEKLFF
TGTGCCAGCAAGTTAGATCAGGGGGCTAATGAAAAACTGTTTTTT
>-|-|TRBV7-2|TRBJ1-2
CASSFRQNYGYTF
TGTGCCAGCAGCTTTAGACAGAACTATGGCTACACCTTC
>-|-|TRBV6-1|TRBJ2-1
CASTEPRSNEQFF
TGTGCCAGCACTGAGCCCCGGAGCAATGAGCAGTTCTTC
>-|TRBD2|TRBV29-1|TRBJ2-3
CSVESGTSGYTQYF
TGCAGCGTTGAATCCGGGACTAGCGGATATACGCAGTATTTT
>-|-|TRBV7-3|TRBJ1-6
CASSLGITSPLHF
TGTGCCAGCAGCTTAGGGATTACCTCACCCCTCCACTTT
>-|TRBD1|TRBV19|TRBJ1-5
CASRGQGSQPQHF
TGTGCCAGTAGGGGACAGGGCTCTCAGCCCCAGCATTTT
>-|TRBD1|TRBV5-1|TRBJ2-7
CASSLLGIRDSLSYEQYF
TGCGCCAGCAGCTTGTTAGGAATCCGGGACAGCCTCTCCTACGAGCAGTACTTC
>-|TRBD1|TRBV4-1|TRBJ1-2
CASSRSIDRGYGYTF
TGCGCCAGCAGCCGGTCGATAGACAGGGGCTATGGCTACACCTTC
>-|-|TRBV19|TRBJ2-3
CASSIRGTSTDTQYF
TGTGCCAGTAGTATTCGAGGGACTAGCACAGATACGCAGTATTTT
>-|TRBD2|TRBV5-1|TRBJ2-7
CASSLAASGKGAYEQYF
TGCGCCAGCAGCTTGGCGGCTAGCGGTAAAGGGGCCTACGAGCAGTACTTC
>-|TRBD1|TRBV7-9|TRBJ1-5
CASSLTGGSQPQHF
TGTGCCAGCAGCTTGACAGGGGGTAGTCAGCCCCAGCATTTT
>-|-|TRBV2|TRBJ2-1
CASRPNEYNEQFF
TGTGCCAGCCGCCCCAATGAATACAATGAGCAGTTCTTC
>-|TRBD1|TRBV18|TRBJ2-7
CASSAGTGESYEQYF
TGTGCCAGCTCAGCCGGGACAGGGGAATCCTACGAGCAGTACTTC
>-|-|TRBV6-5|TRBJ2-7
CASSSSGPEQYF
TGTGCCAGCAGTAGCAGTGGCCCGGAGCAGTACTTC
>-|-|TRBV19|TRBJ1-2
CASHKGGYGYTF
TGTGCCAGTCATAAGGGGGGCTATGGCTACACCTTC
>-|TRBD1|TRBV29-1|TRBJ2-2
CSFSPGQKNTGELFF
TGCAGCTTCTCTCCGGGACAGAAAAACACCGGGGAGCTGTTTTTT
>-|-|TRBV7-8|TRBJ2-1
CASSLPPNRVYFF
TGTGCCAGCAGCTTACCCCCAAACAGGGTATACTTCTTC
>-|-|TRBV12-5|TRBJ1-6
CASGLAVGNNSPLHF
TGTGCTAGTGGTTTAGCCGTAGGGAATAATTCACCCCTCCACTTT
>-|TRBD2|TRBV6-1|TRBJ2-1
CASSEAAGLASNEQFF
TGTGCCAGCAGTGAAGCGGCGGGACTAGCGAGCAATGAGCAGTTCTTC
>-|TRBD1|TRBV7-9|TRBJ1-2
CASSLSPGQGIYGYTF
TGTGCCAGCAGCTTATCTCCGGGACAGGGAATCTATGGCTACACCTTC
>-|-|TRBV30|TRBJ1-5
CAWSARDTWNQPQHF
TGTGCCTGGAGTGCTAGGGACACGTGGAATCAGCCCCAGCATTTT
>once|TRBD1|TRBV2|TRBJ2-2
CASTRQGTARSGELFF
TGTGCCAGCACTAGACAGGGGACAGCTCGGTCGGGGGAGCTGTTTTTT
>few|-|TRBV15|TRBJ2-1
CATSRVLQGVNEQFF
TGTGCCACCAGCAGAGTGTTGCAGGGAGTCAATGAGCAGTTCTTC
>-|TRBD1|TRBV7-8|TRBJ1-1
CASSERNRGDPEAFF
TGTGCCAGCAGCGAAAGAAACAGGGGCGACCCCGAAGCTTTCTTT
>-|-|TRBV11-3|TRBJ2-2
CASSFQFVDGETGELFF
TGTGCCAGCAGCTTCCAGTTTGTCGACGGTGAAACCGGGGAGCTGTTTTTT
>-|-|TRBV18|TRBJ2-5
CASSPKQQETQYF
TGTGCCAGCTCACCGAAGCAGCAAGAGACCCAGTACTTC
>few|-|TRBV10-1|TRBJ2-7
CASSEGTDTYEQYF
TGCGCCAGCAGTGAGGGGACTGATACCTACGAGCAGTACTTC
>-|TRBD1|TRBV25-1|TRBJ2-6
CASSGTGTGVRTANVLTF
TGTGCCAGCAGTGGAACCGGGACAGGGGTTCGGACGGCCAACGTCCTGACTTTC
>-|-|TRBV7-9|TRBJ1-2
CASSLDPYGYTF
TGTGCCAGCAGCCTGGACCCCTATGGCTACACCTTC
>-|-|TRBV30|TRBJ2-1
CAWTKGNEQFF
TGTGCCTGGACAAAGGGCAATGAGCAGTTCTTC
>once|TRBD2|TRBV9|TRBJ2-7
CASSTTSGRPPGEQYF
TGTGCCAGCAGCACGACTAGCGGGAGGCCTCCGGGTGAGCAGTACTTC
>-|TRBD1|TRBV19|TRBJ1-6
CASRDRVDNSPLHF
TGTGCCAGCCGGGACAGGGTTGATAATTCACCCCTCCACTTT
>-|-|TRBV2|TRBJ2-3
CASGFLSTDTQYF
TGTGCCAGCGGTTTTCTAAGCACAGATACGCAGTATTTT
>-|TRBD1|TRBV5-1|TRBJ2-5
CASSFEDRPETQYF
TGCGCCAGCAGCTTCGAGGACAGGCCGGAGACCCAGTACTTC
>few|TRBD2|TRBV7-9|TRBJ2-3
CASSGRTRMGTDTQYF
TGTGCCAGCAGCGGACGGACTAGAATGGGTACAGATACGCAGTATTTT
>-|-|TRBV7-9|TRBJ1-1
CASSSRENTEAFF
TGTGCCAGCAGCTCCAGGGAGAACACTGAAGCTTTCTTT
>few|-|TRBV5-1|TRBJ2-5
CASSLVTEETQYF
TGCGCCAGCAGCTTGGTAACCGAAGAGACCCAGTACTTC
>once|TRBD2|TRBV11-2|TRBJ2-1
CASSPDLAGDLNEQFF
TGTGCCAGCAGCCCCGATCTAGCGGGAGACCTCAATGAGCAGTTCTTC
>-|TRBD1|TRBV2|TRBJ1-2
CASSERRDSPRNGYTF
TGTGCCAGCAGTGAAAGGAGGGACAGTCCTCGCAATGGCTACACCTTC
>-|-|TRBV7-3|TRBJ2-2
CASSHGVKGELFF
TGTGCCAGCAGCCACGGGGTGAAGGGGGAGCTGTTTTTT
>-|TRBD1|TRBV27|TRBJ2-5
CASSSSGTGGAEQYF
TGTGCCAGCAGTTCGTCCGGGACAGGGGGCGCGGAGCAGTACTTC
>once|-|TRBV5-4|TRBJ1-2
CASSYQGRVANYGYTF
TGTGCCAGCAGCTACCAAGGAAGGGTGGCTAACTATGGCTACACCTTC
>once|-|TRBV19|TRBJ2-3
CASKRGTPLADTQYF
TGTGCCAGTAAGAGGGGGACTCCCCTGGCAGATACGCAGTATTTT
>-|-|TRBV6-5|TRBJ2-7
CASSRGRSSYEQYF
TGTGCCAGCAGCCGAGGGCGATCCTCCTACGAGCAGTACTTC